The 22 T cell receptor beta chains below come from one sample, sequenced in a study of CD8 T cells in Susac syndrome. Random hexamers were used to reverse transcribe an amount of roughly 0.5 to 1 ug RNA. TCRdb re-called the immunoSEQ multiplex PCR reads with MiXCR, one entry per CDR3 protein. The table has some 200,000 distinct CDR3 sequences, about 94% seen once. The sample comprised CD4+ T cells from PBMCs. These receptors were obtained from a human donor in good health.

J is TRBJ1-1 and V is TRBV2, with a tentative D call TRBD1 (6 bases). Germline V gene data show CDR1 as SNHLY and CDR2 as FYNNEI. The CDR3 runs 14 residues. Between the trimmed V and J ends, which lost 3 bases and 2 bases, there was a span of 10 bases. CDR3 region: CASSDQGLNTEAFF. CDR3 nucleotide sequence: TGTGCCAGCAGTGACCAGGGGTTAAACACTGAAGCTTTCTTT. The full variable domain, rest sourced from reference TRBV2 and TRBJ1-1, is EPEVTQTPSHQVTQMGQEVILRCVPISNHLYFYWYRQILGQKVEFLVSFYNNEISEKSEIFDDQFSVERPDGSNFTLKIRSTKLEDSAMYFCASSDQGLNTEAFFGQGTRLTVV.

The chain joins TRBV19 to TRBJ2-2; 11 bases line up with TRBD2. J lost 3 bases, V lost 9 bases, and 6 bases had no gene match. CDR3 length: 15 residues. Germline values: CDR1 LNHDA, CDR2 SQIVND (reference sequence). The CDR3 reads CASLAGGFYTGELFF. The CDR3 bases are TGTGCCAGCCTAGCGGGAGGATTTTACACCGGGGAGCTGTTTTTT.

This clonotype was detected only a few times. The chain carries TRBV7-3 and TRBJ2-3, with D maybe TRBD1 (6 bases). V was trimmed by 4 bases and J by 0 bases, leaving 8 bases between them. Germline V gene sequence: CDR1 SGHTA, CDR2 FQGTGA. CDR3 length: 14 amino acids. CDR3 sequence: CASSSGQSTDTQYF. In DNA form, the CDR3 reads TGTGCCAGCAGCTCCGGACAGAGCACAGATACGCAGTATTTT. Supplemented by reference TRBV7-3 and TRBJ2-3, the full variable domain reads GAGVSQTPSNKVTEKGKYVELRCDPISGHTALYWYRQSLGQGPEFLIYFQGTGAADDSGLPNDRFFAVRPEGSVSTLKIQRTERGDSAVYLCASSSGQSTDTQYFGPGTRLTVL.

The rearrangement uses TRBV2 and TRBJ1-2; D is uncertain. Germline CDR1 reads SNHLY; CDR2 reads FYNNEI. Deletions cut 6 bases from V and 4 bases from J, with 9 bases between. The CDR3 runs to 12 residues. This CDR3 reads CASSPRTYGYTF. The CDR3, as DNA: TGTGCCAGCAGCCCAAGAACCTATGGCTACACCTTC.

The chain recombines TRBV7-6 with TRBJ2-7; possible D gene TRBD1, 6 bases. CDR1 is SGHVS and CDR2 is FNYEAQ in the germline V gene. The CDR3 is 13 residues long. V was pared by 1 base and J by 7 bases, with 11 bases between. The CDR3 sequence: CASSLGSGQEQYF. The CDR3 coding sequence is TGTGCCAGCAGCTTAGGTTCGGGACAAGAGCAGTACTTC.

The rearrangement links TRBV12-5 to TRBJ1-1; D is possibly TRBD1 (5 bases). Germline V gives CDR1 LGHNT, CDR2 FRNRAP. V lost 7 bases and J 4 bases, leaving 16 bases between the germline ends. The CDR3 covers 14 residues. The CDR3 loop reads CASVAQGLSTEAFF. The CDR3, as DNA: TGTGCTAGTGTCGCCCAGGGCTTGAGCACTGAAGCTTTCTTT.

This chain links TRBV15 with TRBJ1-5; TRBD1 matches 11 bases. The CDR3 covers 19 residues. J was trimmed by 0 bases and V by 1 base; bases with no gene match: 8. Germline-derived CDR1 and CDR2 are LNHNV and YYDKDF (reference sequence). In DNA, the CDR3 is TGTGCCACCAGCAGAGTCAGGGGGACAGGGGGTTATAGCAATCAGCCCCAGCATTTT. Translated: CATSRVRGTGGYSNQPQHF.

This rearrangement joins TRBV3-1 to TRBJ1-2; D is unresolved. This CDR3 spans 15 amino acids. Germline V CDR1 and CDR2: LGHDT, YNNKEL (reference sequence). Between the trimmed V and J ends, which lost 0 bases and 12 bases, there was a span of 20 bases. CDR3 nucleotides: TGTGCCAGCAGCCAAGATCTCCCGGGCTCCAATGGACACACCTTC. Its protein product is CASSQDLPGSNGHTF.

The genes are TRBV7-9 and TRBJ2-7; the D is unclear. V gave up 1 base and J gave up 2 bases, with 9 bases separating them. The CDR3 totals 14 residues. The germline V gene has CDR1 SEHNR and CDR2 FQNEAQ (reference sequence). CDR3 in amino acids: CASSLGSYPYEQYF. The CDR3 DNA reads TGTGCCAGCAGCTTAGGAAGCTACCCCTACGAGCAGTACTTC.

This rearrangement joins TRBV24-1 to TRBJ2-1, with TRBD2 matching 9 bases. The V segment lost 1 base and the J segment 6 bases; nucleotides outside the gene matches: 6. The CDR3 runs 16 residues. Looked up from germline, CDR1 is KGHDR and CDR2 is SFDVKD. CDR3 nucleotide sequence: TGTGCCACCAGTGATTTCCCCACTAGCGGGTCCAATGAGCAGTTCTTC. Translation gives CATSDFPTSGSNEQFF.

CDR3 loop: CASSSGTSRNEQFF. As DNA, the CDR3 is TGTGCCAGCAGCTCCGGGACTAGCAGGAATGAGCAGTTCTTC. This chain connects TRBV5-4 to TRBJ2-1; 9 bases agree with TRBD2. The length of the CDR3 is 14 residues. The germline V gene encodes CDR1 SGHNT and CDR2 YYREEE (reference sequence). Unmatched junction bases numbered 5, after V lost 3 bases and J lost 7 bases.

V usage is TRBV20-1 and J usage is TRBJ2-1, with D tentatively TRBD2 (6 bases). V was cut by 5 bases and J by 8 bases, with 19 bases left in between. The CDR3 runs 14 residues. Germline CDR1 and CDR2: DFQATT and SNEGSKA (reference sequence). The CDR3, as DNA: TGCAGTGCTCCGCTCCGGGGGAGTAGTGATGAGCAGTTCTTC. It is translated as CSAPLRGSSDEQFF.

The rearrangement joins TRBV29-1 to TRBJ2-7; 9 bases are shared with TRBD1. V shed 4 bases and J 2 bases; nucleotides not matched to a gene: 3. CDR1 and CDR2 (germline): SQVTM, ANQGSEA. The CDR3 is made up of 13 amino acids. As DNA, the CDR3 is TGCAGCGTTGTGGACAGGGGAACCTACGAGCAGTACTTC. It codes for CSVVDRGTYEQYF.

This chain joins TRBV7-2 and TRBJ2-1; D unresolved. CDR1 SGHTA and CDR2 FQGNSA come from the germline V gene. V was pared by 6 bases and J by 9 bases, with 15 bases between. This CDR3 region has 13 residues. CDR3 nucleotides: TGTGCCAGCAGATCCCGGGTGGGCGGTGAGCAGTTCTTC. This codes for CASRSRVGGEQFF.

The count of this clonotype is one. J is TRBJ2-3 and V is TRBV29-1; tentatively, D is TRBD2 (5 bases). The length of the CDR3 is 14 residues. Between the trimmed V and J ends, which lost 6 bases and 1 base, there was a span of 14 bases. In germline, CDR1 is SQVTM, CDR2 ANQGSEA. The CDR3, as DNA: TGCAGCGTCCGCGGGCTATGGGGCACAGATACGCAGTATTTT. It encodes CSVRGLWGTDTQYF.

V and J are TRBV3-1 and TRBJ2-1, with 10 bases lining up with TRBD2. The germline V gene has CDR1 LGHDT and CDR2 YNNKEL (reference sequence). V dropped 3 bases and J dropped 3; count of bases not matched to a gene: 11. The length of the CDR3 is 18 residues. CDR3 loop: CASSHSGRASWIYNEQFF. Here the CDR3 DNA reads TGTGCCAGCAGCCACAGCGGGAGGGCCAGTTGGATCTACAATGAGCAGTTCTTC.

The chain has TRBV12-3 or TRBV12-4 and TRBJ1-1; possible D gene TRBD1, 5 bases. The CDR3 loop spans 14 amino acids. V lost 6 bases to trimming and J lost 4 bases, with 15 bases between them. The CDR3 sequence: CASSPVGRVTEAFF. The CDR3, as DNA: TGTGCCAGCAGCCCCGTGGGGCGGGTCACTGAAGCTTTCTTT.

The chain has TRBV7-2 and TRBJ2-3; 7 bases fit TRBD2. The CDR3 is made up of 15 amino acids. After removal of 6 bases from V and 2 bases from J, the junction contained 8 bases not matched to a gene. The germline CDR1 and CDR2 sequences are SGHTA and FQGNSA. The CDR3 loop reads CASRASGGATDTQYF. In nucleotides, the CDR3 is TGTGCCAGCAGAGCCTCGGGAGGAGCCACAGATACGCAGTATTTT.

This chain joins TRBV29-1 and TRBJ2-5; TRBD1 might be the D (5 bases). The CDR3 loop spans 13 amino acids. Between the trimmed V and J ends, which lost 7 bases and 3 bases, there was a span of 15 bases. The germline V gene has CDR1 SQVTM and CDR2 ANQGSEA. As DNA, the CDR3 is TGCAGCGCCCCTGCGGTAGGGGAAGAGACCCAGTACTTC. It encodes CSAPAVGEETQYF.

This clonotype is a singleton in its sample. The chain links TRBV27 to TRBJ2-5; tentatively, D is TRBD2 (5 bases). The CDR3 has 12 amino acids. The V gene's germline CDR1 is MNHEY and CDR2 SMNVEV (reference sequence). The V end lost 8 bases, the J end lost 9 bases, and 16 bases lay between the germline ends. Written as DNA, the CDR3 is TGTGCCAGCCAGGACTGGCGAATGGCCCAGTACTTC. Translated: CASQDWRMAQYF.

The chain couples TRBV7-2 to TRBJ2-7, with 7 bases aligning to TRBD1. CDR1 and CDR2 (germline): SGHTA, FQGNSA. The CDR3 runs 14 residues. V lost 3 bases and J lost 4; bases outside the gene matches: 6. The CDR3 DNA follows: TGTGCCAGCAGCTTGAGCAGGGGGTATTACGAGCAGTACTTC. Its translation is CASSLSRGYYEQYF.

The rearrangement links TRBV7-9 to TRBJ2-7, with 10 bases aligning to TRBD1. The J segment lost 4 bases and the V segment lost 4 bases, leaving 4 bases of the junction unmatched. The CDR3 loop spans 14 amino acids. The germline CDR1 and CDR2 sequences are SEHNR and FQNEAQ (reference sequence). In nucleotides, the CDR3 is TGTGCCAGCAGCTCGGGACAGGGGCTGTACGAGCAGTACTTC. Residues: CASSSGQGLYEQYF.